This paragraph covers one TCR beta chain sequence. Its cognate antigen has yet to be identified. No much larger clone exists at a distance of one base, and base qualities are not known. The cysteine opens and the phenylalanine closes a CDR3 of 16 amino acids. The sequence is cut down to CDR3 DNA, 48 bases in frame from base 1. V is clipped by 2 bases and J by 3 bases, and the sequence between their germline boundaries is 17 bases long. For CDR1 and CDR2, the germline V gene lists SGHVS and FNYEAQ. Using the deep immunoSEQ assay, TCR CDR3 regions were amplified from genomic DNA by multiplex PCR. For each cell subset, the extracted genomic DNA was distributed evenly across all wells of several immunoSEQ 96-well plates, and each plate served as one replicate. For unsorted PBMC, each replicate PCR was loaded with approximately 300 ng genomic DNA, equivalent to tens of thousands of T cell genomes. Ten immunoSEQ deep assay plates were used to sequence the unsorted PBMC genomic DNA. The purified libraries were quantified using a Qubit 3.0 fluorometer, sized with a Bioanalyzer 2100, and then quantified again using the KAPA Library Quantification kit. A separate single-read 150-cycle Illumina NextSeq 550 flow cell was used to sequence each immunoSEQ 96-well plate. The paper's processing steps were these. Because the immunoSEQ output held only junctional sequences and lacked quality scores, the filtering could not match the filtering applied to full-length reads. To assign V/J genes and CDR3, sequences were annotated using PyIR, a Python wrapper for IgBLAST v1.9, with IMGT germline references. Any read was removed if the V/J assignment was weak (E-value above 1e-6), the CDR3 was missing, or the read contained stop codons, out-of-frame junctions, or ambiguous translated residues. V3J clonotypes were defined as sequences sharing the same inferred V gene, J gene, and CDR3 amino acid sequence. To compute the percentage overlap between repertoires, the number of shared unique clonotypes was divided by the size of the smaller repertoire. Three approaches were used to assess repertoire richness: RTK rarefaction, the Chao1 estimator, and Recon v2.1 estimates of unobserved clonotypes. TCRdb limited this immuneACCESS table to in-frame rearrangements with V and J called. A share of clones is missing; checked studies link under half to unresolved V genes, and the rest is unexplained. V and J calls and clone size are copied from that table; D and trimming were computed from the DNA. The table for this sample lists some 530,000 clones; around 73% of them were counted only once. The ten largest account for approximately 12% of the sample.

The donors were healthy, HIV-negative adults with no recently reported acute infections or vaccinations. All donors were Caucasian adults living in Nashville, Tennessee, USA. For unsorted samples, 84 million or so PBMCs were counted, and genomic DNA was extracted using the QIAamp DNA Blood Mini kit. Blood was collected by leukapheresis, and PBMCs were isolated by Ficoll-Histopaque density gradient centrifugation and then cryopreserved in liquid nitrogen vapor phase. The data were obtained in a study of shared clonotypes between healthy human individuals (dated by TCRdb to the early 2020s). About the study as a whole: The cohort included three men and a couple of women between 18 and 49 years of age. Each donor's leukapheresis produced roughly between about 0.8 and 10 billion PBMCs. To estimate repertoire size and how much clonotypes are shared between individuals, the study performed deep sequencing of blood TCR repertoires from a few healthy adults. Libraries were prepared and TCR repertoires were sequenced by different laboratories using diverse techniques, in order to increase sequencing depth and limit assay-specific biases.

What the research found in general, with its limitations: Sampling was restricted to blood, and TCR repertoires in tissue are likely to differ from TCR repertoires in blood. Based on pairwise subsampling, the degree of clonotype sharing among donors was expected to be affected by sequencing depth. Because the study included a small number of donors, the genetic and exposure-history diversity represented was limited.

The sample consisted of PBMCs. The sequence links TRBV7-6 to TRBJ2-7; confidence is insufficient to name the D gene. The source of this sequence is a woman aged 40 to 50 in good health. Some clones in this sample may be carry-over from other donors' samples. The CDR3 in this case is CASSLSSASSGYEQYF. In nucleotide form, the sequence is TGTGCCAGCAGCTTAAGTAGTGCCAGTTCGGGCTACGAGCAGTACTTC. Reference TRBV7-6 and TRBJ2-7 genes cover what lies past the CDR3, so the full variable domain is GAGVSQSPRYKVTKRGQDVALRCDPISGHVSLYWYRQALGQGPEFLTYFNYEAQQDKSGLPNDRFSAERPEGSISTLTIQRTEQRDSAMYRCASSLSSASSGYEQYFGPGTRLTVT.